This TCR beta chain emerged from a study of T cells in tumors after PD-1 blockade. Across the whole study: Patients had no prior checkpoint blockade, systemic immunosuppressants, or anti-cancer therapy within 4 weeks. A subset received ongoing vismodegib 150 mg daily alongside anti-PD-1 therapy. On average, peripheral blood gave some 110,000 TCR templates and 33,000 or so unique clonotypes. Study-level points and caveats: About 41% of tumor TCR clonotypes were also found in blood.

The repertoire was sequenced with immunoSEQ multiplex PCR; TCRdb's copy has only in-frame clones and lacks some. The sample holds some 66,000 clones, less than 85% seen once. This clone was recorded a few times. The antigen remains unidentified. The length of the CDR3 is 15 residues. V dropped 6 bases and J dropped 3; count of bases not matched to a gene: 6. In germline, CDR1 is SGHTA, CDR2 FQGNSA. Sequences were derived from PBMCs, sampled after anti-PD-1 treatment. The rearrangement links TRBV7-2 to TRBJ2-2; 8 bases line up with TRBD1. The sequence was collected from a human donor with basal cell carcinoma. The CDR3 loop reads CASRPGTGYTGELFF. In nucleotides, the CDR3 is TGTGCCAGCAGGCCCGGGACAGGCTACACCGGGGAGCTGTTTTTT.